The 13 T cell receptor beta chains in this list originate from one sample, sequenced in a study of OX40 agonist ivuxolimab in advanced cancers. Sequencing was performed with immunoSEQ multiplex PCR; in TCRdb, only in-frame clones are kept and a portion is missing. Of over 35,000 clones listed, 85% to 90% are singletons. The input for sequencing was CD4+ or CD8+ T cells sorted from blood, taken in a trial of the OX40 agonist ivuxolimab. Receptor source: an adult with an advanced solid tumor such as melanoma, head and neck, liver or kidney cancer.

The CDR3 bases are TGTGCCAGCAGTGAGGCCGGCTACGAGCAGTACTTC. Its translation: CASSEAGYEQYF. The chain couples TRBV6-1 to TRBJ2-7; D is uncertain. The CDR3 covers 12 residues. V shed 3 bases and J shed 3 bases, with 6 bases lying between them. The germline V gene has CDR1 MNHNS and CDR2 SASEGT.

The V call is TRBV5-1, the J call TRBJ2-3; 12 bases are shared with TRBD1. Trimming took 4 bases from V and 8 from J; bases not matched to a gene: 8. The CDR3 spans 15 residues. Germline CDR1 reads SGHRS; CDR2 reads YFSETQ. The CDR3 loop is CASSTGTGGAGTQYF. In DNA form, the CDR3 reads TGCGCCAGCAGCACGGGGACAGGGGGCGCCGGTACGCAGTATTTT.

The chain couples TRBV2 to TRBJ2-5; 8 positions match TRBD2. This CDR3 region has 13 residues. Losses at the gene ends were 8 bases for V and 5 bases for J; bases not matched to a gene: 7. CDR1 is SNHLY and CDR2 is FYNNEI in the germline V gene. CDR3 protein: CASVGLGGETQYF. The CDR3 region has the DNA TGTGCCAGCGTGGGACTAGGAGGCGAGACCCAGTACTTC.

This clone was seen a handful of times. V and J are TRBV7-3 and TRBJ2-1; possibly TRBD1 or TRBD2 for D (6 bases each). Trimming took 4 bases from V and 8 from J, leaving 9 bases between them. The germline V gene has CDR1 SGHTA and CDR2 FQGTGA. The CDR3 consists of 12 residues. The CDR3 DNA reads as TGTGCCAGCAGCTCCGGGGGCGATGAGCAGTTCTTC. Translating gives CASSSGGDEQFF.

This chain links TRBV18 with TRBJ1-5; perhaps TRBD1 as D (6 bases). This CDR3 is built from 15 residues. CDR1 and CDR2 (germline): KGHSH, LQKENI. V was trimmed by 4 bases and J by 5 bases, leaving 15 bases between them. The CDR3 nucleotides read TGTGCCAGCTCACGACAACAGGGAAAGGATCAGCCCCAGCATTTT. It translates to CASSRQQGKDQPQHF.

V and J are TRBV30 and TRBJ2-2; a weak D match, TRBD2 (7 bases). Between the trimmed V and J ends, which lost 2 bases and 5 bases, there was a span of 12 bases. CDR3 length: 14 residues. The V gene's germline CDR1 is GTSNPN and CDR2 SVGIG (reference sequence). The CDR3 protein is CAWSKRGGTGELFF. The CDR3, as DNA: TGTGCCTGGAGTAAGAGGGGGGGGACCGGGGAGCTGTTTTTT.

This clone was seen once. V usage is TRBV28 and J usage is TRBJ2-7; TRBD2 might be the D (6 bases). The germline V gene has CDR1 MDHEN and CDR2 SYDVKM. The CDR3 loop spans 16 amino acids. V dropped 4 bases and J dropped 0 bases, with 16 bases sitting between them. The CDR3 DNA reads TGTGCCAGCAGTTCTCCGGGACTCTCGAGCTCCTACGAGCAGTACTTC. This encodes CASSSPGLSSSYEQYF.

The genes are TRBV19 and TRBJ2-3, with 12 nucleotides matching TRBD2. Unmatched junction bases numbered 7, after V lost 5 bases and J lost 4 bases. Germline V gene sequence: CDR1 LNHDA, CDR2 SQIVND (reference sequence). This CDR3 has 16 amino acids. CDR3 in DNA: TGTGCCAGTAGTGGGAGGACTAGCGGGGCGTCAGATACGCAGTATTTT. It codes for CASSGRTSGASDTQYF.

The table lists this clone with a count of one. V and J are TRBV29-1 and TRBJ2-7, with TRBD1 identical over 9 bases. The CDR3 contains 15 residues. Unmatched junction bases numbered 12, after V lost 0 bases and J lost 9 bases. Germline-derived CDR1 and CDR2 are SQVTM and ANQGSEA. CDR3 DNA: TGCAGCGTTGAAGAGACCGACAGGGGGGTTCAGGGGCAGTACTTC. This encodes CSVEETDRGVQGQYF.

This chain connects TRBV6-6 to TRBJ1-2; 8 positions match TRBD1. The CDR3 contains 14 residues. The V segment lost 6 bases and the J segment 1 base; nucleotides outside the gene matches: 4. Per the germline V gene, CDR1 is MNHNY and CDR2 is SVGAGI (reference sequence). As DNA, the CDR3 is TGTGCCAGCAGGGACGACAGGGGTAACTATGGCTACACCTTC. The encoded protein is CASRDDRGNYGYTF.

In this sample, this clone turned up a few times. The chain couples TRBV7-9 to TRBJ1-1, with D possibly being TRBD1 (5 bases). The germline V gene has CDR1 SEHNR and CDR2 FQNEAQ (reference sequence). Trimming took off 10 bases at V and 13 bases at J, with 28 bases between the two ends. The CDR3 length is 14 residues. The CDR3 is CATTLGLSRGRDFF. CDR3 nucleotides: TGTGCCACGACCCTGGGATTAAGTCGGGGGAGAGATTTCTTT.

This clone was counted a single time. The rearrangement joins TRBV7-8 to TRBJ2-5, with 10 bases lining up with TRBD1. The germline V gene encodes CDR1 SGHVS and CDR2 FQNEAQ. This CDR3 spans 15 amino acids. The V and J ends lost 7 bases and 2 bases, in that order; junction bases with no gene match: 7. As DNA, the CDR3 is TGTGCCAGCAAACTAGACAGGGGGCTTCAAGAGACCCAGTACTTC. Residues: CASKLDRGLQETQYF.

V and J are TRBV30 and TRBJ1-2; tentative D call: TRBD1 (6 bases). CDR1 is GTSNPN and CDR2 is SVGIG in the germline V gene (reference sequence). V gave up 0 bases and J gave up 14 bases, with 19 bases separating them. The CDR3 is 13 residues long. CDR3 in amino acids: CAWSVSRDISGTF. CDR3 nucleotides: TGTGCCTGGAGTGTTAGCCGGGACATCTCGGGGACCTTC.